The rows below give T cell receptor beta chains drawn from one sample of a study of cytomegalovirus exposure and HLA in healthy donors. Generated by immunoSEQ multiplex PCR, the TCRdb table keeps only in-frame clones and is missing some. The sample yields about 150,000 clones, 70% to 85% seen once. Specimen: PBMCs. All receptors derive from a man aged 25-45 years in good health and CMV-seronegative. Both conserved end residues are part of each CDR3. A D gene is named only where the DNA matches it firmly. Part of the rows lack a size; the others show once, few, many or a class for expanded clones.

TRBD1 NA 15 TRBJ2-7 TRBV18 CASSPGTGGIYEQYF TGTGCCAGCTCACCAGGGACAGGGGGGATCTACGAGCAGTACTTC
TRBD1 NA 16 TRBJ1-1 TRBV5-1 CASSLAGQGVNTEAFF TGCGCCAGCAGCTTGGCCGGACAGGGCGTAAACACTGAAGCTTTCTTT
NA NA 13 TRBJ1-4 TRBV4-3 CASSQEAEGKLFF TGCGCCAGCAGCCAAGAGGCGGAGGGAAAACTGTTTTTT
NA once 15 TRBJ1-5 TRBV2 CASSESVGGPQPQNF TGTGCCAGCAGTGAATCGGTGGGTGGGCCTCAGCCCCAGAATTTT
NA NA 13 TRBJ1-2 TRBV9 CASSGTGTHGYTF TGTGCCAGCAGCGGTACAGGGACCCATGGCTACACCTTC
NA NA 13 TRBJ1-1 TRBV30 CAWIQVILAEAFF TGTGCCTGGATACAGGTTATCTTGGCTGAAGCTTTCTTT
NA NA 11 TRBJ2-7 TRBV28 CASSDRYEQYF TGTGCCAGCAGTGACAGGTACGAGCAGTACTTC
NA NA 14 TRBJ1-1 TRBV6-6 CASSYFSGNTEAFF TGTGCCAGCAGTTACTTTTCCGGGAACACTGAAGCTTTCTTT
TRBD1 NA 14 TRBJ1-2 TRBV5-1 CASHQTGTVYGYTF TGCGCCAGCCATCAAACCGGGACAGTCTATGGCTACACCTTC
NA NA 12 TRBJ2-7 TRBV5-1 CASSPSESEQYF TGCGCCAGCAGCCCGTCAGAATCCGAGCAGTACTTC
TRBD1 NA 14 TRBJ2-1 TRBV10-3 CAISRDRGLNEQFF TGTGCCATATCCCGGGACAGGGGGCTCAATGAGCAGTTCTTC
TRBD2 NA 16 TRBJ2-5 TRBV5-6 CASSLSSGGAWETQYF TGTGCCAGCAGCTTGTCTAGCGGGGGGGCCTGGGAGACCCAGTACTTC
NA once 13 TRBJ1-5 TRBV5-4 CASSVRGNQPQNF TGTGCCAGCAGCGTGCGGGGAAATCAGCCCCAGAATTTT
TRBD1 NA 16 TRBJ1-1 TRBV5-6 CASSSGIDRGDTEAFF TGTGCCAGCAGTTCGGGGATTGACAGGGGAGATACTGAAGCTTTCTTT
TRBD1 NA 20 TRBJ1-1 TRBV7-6 CASSYRIPDRDRLPNTEAFF TGTGCCAGCAGCTACCGCATTCCTGATCGGGACAGGCTACCAAACACTGAAGCTTTCTTT
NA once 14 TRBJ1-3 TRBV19 CASSMISSGNTIYF TGTGCCAGTAGTATGATCAGCTCTGGAAACACCATATATTTT
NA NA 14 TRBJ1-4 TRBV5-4 CASSLGGSNEKLFF TGTGCCAGCAGCTTGGGCGGAAGCAATGAAAAACTGTTTTTT
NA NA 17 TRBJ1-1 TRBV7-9 CASSLVQGLTMNTEAFF TGTGCCAGCAGCTTAGTCCAGGGGTTGACTATGAACACTGAAGCTTTCTTT
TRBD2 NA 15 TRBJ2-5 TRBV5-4 CASTVVAGGQETQYF TGTGCCAGCACCGTAGTAGCGGGGGGTCAAGAGACCCAGTACTTC
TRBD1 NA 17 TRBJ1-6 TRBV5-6 CASTLGPWTGTGSPLHF TGTGCCAGCACCTTGGGACCATGGACAGGAACTGGTTCACCCCTCCACTTT
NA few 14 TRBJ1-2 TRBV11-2 CASSLYGGKSGYTF TGTGCCAGCAGCTTATATGGAGGGAAAAGTGGCTACACCTTC
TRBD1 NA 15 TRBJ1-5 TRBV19 CASSIAGTVNQPQHF TGTGCCAGTAGTATAGCCGGGACAGTCAATCAGCCCCAGCATTTT
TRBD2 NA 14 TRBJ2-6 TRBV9 CASSGGAGANVLTF TGTGCCAGCAGTGGGGGGGCTGGGGCCAACGTCCTGACTTTC
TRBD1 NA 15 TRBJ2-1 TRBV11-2 CASSTGQGNYNEQFF TGTGCCAGCAGCACCGGACAGGGGAACTACAATGAGCAGTTCTTC
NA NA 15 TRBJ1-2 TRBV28 CASILSGSPNYGYTF TGTGCCAGCATCCTAAGCGGGAGCCCTAACTATGGCTACACCTTC
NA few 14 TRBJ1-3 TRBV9 CASSVGGGGNTIYF TGTGCCAGCAGCGTAGGGGGGGGCGGAAACACCATATATTTT
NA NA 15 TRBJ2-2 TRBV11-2 CASSSMGTTLGELFF TGTGCCAGCAGCTCCATGGGGACAACACTCGGGGAGCTGTTTTTT
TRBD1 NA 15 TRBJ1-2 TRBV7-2 CASSLSLGQGYGYTF TGTGCCAGCAGCTTAAGTCTAGGACAGGGGTATGGCTACACCTTC
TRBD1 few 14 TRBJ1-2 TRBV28 CASNEGTGVYGYTF TGTGCCTCGAATGAAGGGACAGGGGTCTATGGCTACACCTTC
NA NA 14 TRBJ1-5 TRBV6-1 CASSDRGGNQPQHF TGTGCCAGCAGTGATAGGGGCGGCAATCAGCCCCAGCATTTT
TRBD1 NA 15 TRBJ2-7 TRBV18 CASSSGTGAAYEQYF TGTGCCAGCTCAAGCGGGACAGGGGCCGCCTACGAGCAGTACTTC
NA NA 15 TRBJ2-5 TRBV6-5 CASSYSRSVGETQYF TGTGCCAGCAGTTACTCGAGATCTGTCGGAGAGACCCAGTACTTC
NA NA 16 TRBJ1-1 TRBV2 CASSERREGGRTEAFF TGTGCCAGCAGTGAAAGGAGGGAGGGAGGTCGGACTGAAGCTTTCTTT
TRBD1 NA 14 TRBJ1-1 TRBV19 CASSIRQGDTEAFF TGTGCCAGTAGTATCCGACAGGGTGACACTGAAGCTTTCTTT
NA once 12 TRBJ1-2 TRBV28 CASSPPGYGYTF TGTGCCAGCAGTCCTCCGGGGTATGGCTACACCTTC
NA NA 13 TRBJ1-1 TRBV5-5 CASSTQGSGEAFF TGTGCCAGCAGCACCCAGGGATCGGGTGAAGCTTTCTTT
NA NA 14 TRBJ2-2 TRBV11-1 CASSSGGRTGELFF TGTGCCAGCAGCTCGGGGGGCCGGACCGGGGAGCTGTTTTTT
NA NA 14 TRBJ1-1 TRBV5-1 CASFTSYRSTEAFF TGCGCCAGCTTTACCTCGTACCGGAGTACTGAAGCTTTCTTT
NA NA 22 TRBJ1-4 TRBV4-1 CASSQAGLKRQGPYLGNEKLFF TGCGCCAGCAGCCAAGCCGGACTAAAAAGGCAGGGCCCTTATCTCGGTAATGAAAAACTGTTTTTT
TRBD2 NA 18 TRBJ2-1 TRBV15 CATSWQKIAGAHYNEQFF TGTGCCACCAGCTGGCAAAAAATAGCGGGGGCGCACTACAATGAGCAGTTCTTC
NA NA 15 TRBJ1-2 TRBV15 CATQNGLQRDYGYTF TGTGCCACTCAAAACGGTTTACAGCGGGACTATGGCTACACCTTC
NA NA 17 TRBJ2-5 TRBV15 CATSRDRPEASQETQYF TGTGCCACCAGCAGAGATAGGCCGGAGGCATCCCAAGAGACCCAGTACTTC
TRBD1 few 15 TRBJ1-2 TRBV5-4 CASSLGQGGSYGYTF TGTGCCAGCAGCTTGGGCCAAGGGGGCAGCTATGGCTACACCTTC